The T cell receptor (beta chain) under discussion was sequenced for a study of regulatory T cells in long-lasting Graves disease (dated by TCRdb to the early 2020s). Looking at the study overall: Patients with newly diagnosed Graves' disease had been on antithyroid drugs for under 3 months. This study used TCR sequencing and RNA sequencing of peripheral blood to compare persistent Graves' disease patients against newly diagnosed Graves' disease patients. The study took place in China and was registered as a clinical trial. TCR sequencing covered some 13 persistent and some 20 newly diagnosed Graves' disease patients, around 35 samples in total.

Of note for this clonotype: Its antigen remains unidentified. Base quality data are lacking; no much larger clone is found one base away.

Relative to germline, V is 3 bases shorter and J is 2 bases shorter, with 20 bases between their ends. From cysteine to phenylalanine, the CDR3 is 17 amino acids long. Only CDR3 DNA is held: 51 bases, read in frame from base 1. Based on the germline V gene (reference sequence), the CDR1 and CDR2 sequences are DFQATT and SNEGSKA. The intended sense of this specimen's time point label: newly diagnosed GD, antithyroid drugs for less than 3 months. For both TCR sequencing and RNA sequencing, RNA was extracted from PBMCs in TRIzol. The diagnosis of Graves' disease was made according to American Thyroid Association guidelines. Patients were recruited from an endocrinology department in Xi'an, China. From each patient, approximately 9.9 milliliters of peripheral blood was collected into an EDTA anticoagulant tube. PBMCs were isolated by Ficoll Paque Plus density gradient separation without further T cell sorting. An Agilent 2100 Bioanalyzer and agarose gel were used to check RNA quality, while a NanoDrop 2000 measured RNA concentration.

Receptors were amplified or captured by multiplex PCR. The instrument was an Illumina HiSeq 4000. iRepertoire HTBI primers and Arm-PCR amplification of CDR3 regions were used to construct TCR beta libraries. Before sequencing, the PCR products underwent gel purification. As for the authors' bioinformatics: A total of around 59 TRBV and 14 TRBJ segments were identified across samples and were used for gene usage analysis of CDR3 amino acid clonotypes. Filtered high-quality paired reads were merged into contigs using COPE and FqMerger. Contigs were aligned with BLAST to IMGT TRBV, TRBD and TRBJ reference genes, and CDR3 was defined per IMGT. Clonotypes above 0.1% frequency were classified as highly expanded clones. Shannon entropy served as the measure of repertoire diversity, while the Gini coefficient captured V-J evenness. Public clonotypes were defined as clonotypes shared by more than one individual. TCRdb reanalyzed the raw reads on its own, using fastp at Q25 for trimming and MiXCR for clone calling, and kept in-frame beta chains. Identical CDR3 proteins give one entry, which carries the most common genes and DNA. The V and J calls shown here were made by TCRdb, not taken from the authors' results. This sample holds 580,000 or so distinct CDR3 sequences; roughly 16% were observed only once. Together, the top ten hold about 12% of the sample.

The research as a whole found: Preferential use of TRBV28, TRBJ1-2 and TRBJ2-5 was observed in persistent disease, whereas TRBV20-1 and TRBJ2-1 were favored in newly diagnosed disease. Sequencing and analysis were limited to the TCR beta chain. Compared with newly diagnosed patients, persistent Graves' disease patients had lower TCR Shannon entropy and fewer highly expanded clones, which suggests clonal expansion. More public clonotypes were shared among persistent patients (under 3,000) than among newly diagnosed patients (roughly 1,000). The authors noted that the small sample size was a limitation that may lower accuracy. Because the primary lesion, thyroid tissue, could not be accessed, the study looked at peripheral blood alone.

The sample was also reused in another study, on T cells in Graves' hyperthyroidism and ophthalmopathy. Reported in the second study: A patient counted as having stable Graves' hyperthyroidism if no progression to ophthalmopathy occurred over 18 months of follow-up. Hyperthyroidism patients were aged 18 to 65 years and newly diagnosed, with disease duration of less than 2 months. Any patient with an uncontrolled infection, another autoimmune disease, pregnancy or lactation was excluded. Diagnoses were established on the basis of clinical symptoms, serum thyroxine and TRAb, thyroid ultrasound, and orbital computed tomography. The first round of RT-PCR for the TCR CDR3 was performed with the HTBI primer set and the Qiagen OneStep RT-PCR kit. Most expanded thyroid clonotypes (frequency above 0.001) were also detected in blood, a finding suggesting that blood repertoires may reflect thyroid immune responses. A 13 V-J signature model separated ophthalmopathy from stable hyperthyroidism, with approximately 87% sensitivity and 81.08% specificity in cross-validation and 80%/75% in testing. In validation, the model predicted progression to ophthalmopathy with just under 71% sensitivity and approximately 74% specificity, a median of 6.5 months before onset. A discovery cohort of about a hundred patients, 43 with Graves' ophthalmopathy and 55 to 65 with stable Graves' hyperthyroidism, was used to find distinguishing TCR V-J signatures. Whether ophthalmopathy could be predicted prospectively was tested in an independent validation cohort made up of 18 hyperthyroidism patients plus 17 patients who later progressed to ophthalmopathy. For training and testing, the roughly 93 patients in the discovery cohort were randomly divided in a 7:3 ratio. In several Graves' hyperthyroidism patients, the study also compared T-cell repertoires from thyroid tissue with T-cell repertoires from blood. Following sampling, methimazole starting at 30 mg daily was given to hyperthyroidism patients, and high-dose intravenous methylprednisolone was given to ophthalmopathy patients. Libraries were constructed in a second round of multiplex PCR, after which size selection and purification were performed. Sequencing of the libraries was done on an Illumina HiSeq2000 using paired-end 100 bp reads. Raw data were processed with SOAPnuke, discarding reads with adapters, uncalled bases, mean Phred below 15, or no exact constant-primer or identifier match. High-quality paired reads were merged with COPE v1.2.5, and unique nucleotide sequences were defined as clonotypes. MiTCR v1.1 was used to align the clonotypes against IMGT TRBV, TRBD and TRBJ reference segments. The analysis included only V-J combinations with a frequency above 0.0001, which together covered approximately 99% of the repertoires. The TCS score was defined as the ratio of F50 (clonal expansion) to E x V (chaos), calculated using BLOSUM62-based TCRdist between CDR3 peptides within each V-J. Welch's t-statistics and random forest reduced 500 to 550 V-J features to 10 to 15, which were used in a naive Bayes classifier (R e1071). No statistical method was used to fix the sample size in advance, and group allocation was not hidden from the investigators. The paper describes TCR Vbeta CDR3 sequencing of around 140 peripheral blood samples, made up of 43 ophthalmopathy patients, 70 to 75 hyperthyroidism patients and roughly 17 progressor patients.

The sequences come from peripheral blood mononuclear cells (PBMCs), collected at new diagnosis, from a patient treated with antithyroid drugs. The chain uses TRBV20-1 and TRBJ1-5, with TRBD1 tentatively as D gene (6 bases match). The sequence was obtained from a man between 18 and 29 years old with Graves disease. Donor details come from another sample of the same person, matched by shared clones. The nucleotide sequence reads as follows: TGCAGTGCTAGTGATCCGGGGGCCATATCAGGCAATCAGCCCCAGCATTTT. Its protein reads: CSASDPGAISGNQPQHF.